The rows below give T cell receptor beta chains drawn from one sample of a study of vaccination and CD4 T cells after COVID-19. Their cognate antigens are unknown. TCRdb ran MiXCR on the PCR reads and lists one entry per CDR3 protein. Found here are around 14,000 distinct CDR3 sequences, 52% of them singletons; the top ten hold approximately 8%. The sequencing input was CD4+ T cells from blood, cultured in vitro. The receptors originated from a human donor who had recovered from COVID-19. Both conserved end residues are part of each CDR3. D genes are given only for firm matches. Size tells how often a clone was seen (once, few, many) or the class of an expanded clone, and some rows leave it out.

clone_size d_call j_call v_call cdr3_aa cdr3_nt
NA NA TRBJ2-7 TRBV20-1 CSARPTLGEQYF TGCAGTGCACGCCCCACTCTCGGCGAGCAGTACTTC
NA NA TRBJ2-2 TRBV7-9 CASSHAWARDTGELFF TGTGCCAGCAGCCATGCCTGGGCTAGGGACACCGGGGAGCTGTTTTTT
few TRBD2 TRBJ2-1 TRBV11-3 CASSLEGDSGRVNEQFF TGTGCCAGCAGCTTAGAAGGCGATAGCGGGAGGGTGAATGAGCAGTTCTTC
NA TRBD2 TRBJ2-3 TRBV7-6 CASSTQTSGSADTQYF TGTGCCAGCAGCACCCAGACTAGCGGGAGCGCAGATACGCAGTATTTT
few NA TRBJ1-1 TRBV10-3 CAILPGTMNTEAFF TGTGCCATCCTTCCTGGAACTATGAACACTGAAGCTTTCTTT
NA NA TRBJ1-5 TRBV2 CARSKGPDQPQHF TGTGCCAGGTCAAAGGGGCCGGATCAGCCCCAGCATTTT
few NA TRBJ2-5 TRBV20-1 CSASFPTQETQYF TGCAGTGCTAGTTTCCCCACCCAAGAGACCCAGTACTTC
once NA TRBJ1-1 TRBV7-6 CASSLQGGTEAFF TGTGCCAGCAGCCTACAGGGAGGCACTGAAGCTTTCTTT
NA NA TRBJ2-5 TRBV20-1 CSARDPQLKETQYF TGCAGTGCTAGAGATCCTCAGTTAAAAGAGACCCAGTACTTC
NA NA TRBJ1-1 TRBV6-1 CASSGGYTEAFF TGTGCCAGCAGTGGGGGATACACTGAAGCTTTCTTT
NA NA TRBJ2-3 TRBV9 CASSPSGTGSTDTQYF TGTGCCAGCAGCCCGTCCGGGACGGGGAGCACAGATACGCAGTATTTT
few NA TRBJ1-5 TRBV6-1 CASSVGANQPQHF TGTGCCAGTTCGGTCGGCGCTAATCAGCCCCAGCATTTT
few NA TRBJ2-3 TRBV7-9 CASSLMWDTQYF TGTGCCAGCAGCTTAATGTGGGATACGCAGTATTTT
NA TRBD1 TRBJ1-1 TRBV28 CASSPPDRDGGEAFF TGTGCCAGCAGCCCACCCGACAGGGACGGGGGTGAAGCTTTCTTT
NA TRBD2 TRBJ2-5 TRBV20-1 CSARSSGLETQYF TGCAGTGCTAGGTCTAGCGGGTTGGAGACCCAGTACTTC
large NA TRBJ2-3 TRBV7-9 CASSLGVSTDTQYF TGTGCCAGCAGCTTAGGAGTTAGCACAGATACGCAGTATTTT
few NA TRBJ2-1 TRBV11-2 CASSFNYNEQFF TGTGCCAGCAGCTTTAACTACAATGAGCAGTTCTTC
few TRBD1 TRBJ1-5 TRBV20-1 CSARRQGVMGNQPQHF TGCAGTGCTAGGAGGCAGGGGGTTATGGGCAATCAGCCCCAGCATTTT
few NA TRBJ1-1 TRBV6-5 CASSYSSGAAGGEAFF TGTGCCAGCAGTTACTCGAGCGGCGCCGCGGGCGGAGAAGCTTTCTTT
once NA TRBJ2-3 TRBV6-4 CASSEVGSTDTQYF TGTGCCAGCAGTGAAGTCGGGAGCACAGATACGCAGTATTTT
NA TRBD1 TRBJ1-2 TRBV3-1 CASSLRDRKHWF TGTGCCAGCAGCCTCAGGGACAGGAAGCACTGGTTC
NA TRBD1 TRBJ1-1 TRBV27 CASSLGQGATEAFF TGTGCCAGCAGTTTGGGGCAGGGGGCGACTGAAGCTTTCTTT
NA NA TRBJ2-3 TRBV6-2/TRBV6-3 CASSYLKSPDTQYF TGTGCCAGCAGTTACTTAAAATCCCCGGATACGCAGTATTTT
NA TRBD1 TRBJ2-2 TRBV6-1 CASSDWAGGAGELFF TGTGCCAGCAGTGATTGGGCAGGGGGAGCCGGGGAGCTGTTTTTT
NA NA TRBJ2-2 TRBV24-1 CATSDEGGNGELFF TGTGCCACCAGTGATGAGGGGGGTAACGGGGAGCTGTTTTTT
NA NA TRBJ1-2 TRBV23-1 CASSQSGRGGYGYTF TGCGCCAGCAGTCAATCGGGCAGGGGAGGGTATGGCTACACCTTC
NA NA TRBJ1-1 TRBV19 CASSRPGGSNTEAFF TGTGCTAGTAGCCGACCCGGCGGTTCGAACACTGAAGCTTTCTTT
few NA TRBJ2-1 TRBV6-1 CASMLAPYNEQFF TGTGCCAGCATGCTGGCCCCCTACAATGAGCAGTTCTTC
NA NA TRBJ2-1 TRBV7-9 CASSPGRARYNEQFF TGTGCCAGCAGCCCAGGGCGGGCTCGATACAATGAGCAGTTCTTC
NA NA TRBJ2-7 TRBV28 CASSPPNYEQYF TGTGCCAGCAGTCCCCCCAATTACGAGCAGTACTTC
NA NA TRBJ2-7 TRBV20-1 CSARDRRLPTYEQYF TGCAGTGCTAGAGATCGAAGACTACCCACCTACGAGCAGTACTTC
NA NA TRBJ2-2 TRBV5-4 CASSQGGPNTGELFF TGTGCCAGCAGCCAGGGGGGACCGAACACCGGGGAGCTGTTTTTT
NA NA TRBJ1-2 TRBV9 CASSVSSGWDGYTF TGTGCCAGCAGCGTTTCATCGGGTTGGGATGGCTACACCTTC
NA TRBD1 TRBJ2-1 TRBV27 CASSAGTALNEQFF TGTGCCAGCAGTGCCGGGACAGCCCTTAATGAGCAGTTCTTC
few NA TRBJ1-5 TRBV6-2/TRBV6-3 CASSLDSPSSQPQHF TGTGCCAGCAGTTTGGACAGCCCCTCCAGTCAGCCCCAGCATTTT
NA TRBD2 TRBJ2-7 TRBV7-3 CASSLKAGTSYEQYF TGTGCCAGCAGCTTAAAGGCCGGGACTAGCTACGAGCAGTACTTC
few NA TRBJ2-6 TRBV27 CASSPQSGANVLTF TGTGCCAGCAGCCCCCAGTCTGGGGCCAACGTCCTGACTTTC
large TRBD1 TRBJ1-5 TRBV19 CASSSTGVEPQHF TGTGCCAGTAGTAGCACAGGGGTCGAGCCCCAGCATTTT
few TRBD1 TRBJ1-6 TRBV6-1 CASTKGQSGSPLHF TGTGCCAGCACCAAGGGACAGAGTGGTTCACCCCTCCACTTT
NA NA TRBJ2-5 TRBV4-1 CASSQDSYTQETQYF TGCGCCAGCAGCCAAGATTCATACACTCAAGAGACCCAGTACTTC
NA TRBD2 TRBJ2-3 TRBV18 CASSPRTSIDTQYF TGTGCCAGCTCACCACGGACTAGCATTGATACGCAGTATTTT
NA NA TRBJ2-1 TRBV6-5 CASSSANEQFF TGTGCCAGCAGTTCTGCGAATGAGCAGTTCTTC
NA NA TRBJ2-5 TRBV19 CASSVQYQGETQYF TGTGCCAGTAGTGTTCAGTATCAGGGAGAGACCCAGTACTTC
NA NA TRBJ2-1 TRBV24-1 CATSDGSKNEQFF TGTGCCACCAGTGATGGGAGTAAAAATGAGCAGTTCTTC
NA NA TRBJ1-2 TRBV19 CASSNRVSGVTSYGYTF TGTGCCAGTAGTAATAGGGTCAGCGGCGTAACGTCCTATGGCTACACCTTC
few TRBD1 TRBJ2-2 TRBV10-3 CAIGDSRTAGELFF TGTGCCATCGGGGACAGCCGAACCGCCGGGGAGCTGTTTTTT
few TRBD1 TRBJ1-6 TRBV18 CASSSTGQGGSPLHF TGTGCCAGCTCATCGACCGGACAGGGAGGTTCACCCCTCCACTTT
NA TRBD1 TRBJ1-6 TRBV5-6 CASSGGQFTSPLHF TGTGCCAGCAGCGGGGGACAGTTTACTTCACCCCTCCACTTT